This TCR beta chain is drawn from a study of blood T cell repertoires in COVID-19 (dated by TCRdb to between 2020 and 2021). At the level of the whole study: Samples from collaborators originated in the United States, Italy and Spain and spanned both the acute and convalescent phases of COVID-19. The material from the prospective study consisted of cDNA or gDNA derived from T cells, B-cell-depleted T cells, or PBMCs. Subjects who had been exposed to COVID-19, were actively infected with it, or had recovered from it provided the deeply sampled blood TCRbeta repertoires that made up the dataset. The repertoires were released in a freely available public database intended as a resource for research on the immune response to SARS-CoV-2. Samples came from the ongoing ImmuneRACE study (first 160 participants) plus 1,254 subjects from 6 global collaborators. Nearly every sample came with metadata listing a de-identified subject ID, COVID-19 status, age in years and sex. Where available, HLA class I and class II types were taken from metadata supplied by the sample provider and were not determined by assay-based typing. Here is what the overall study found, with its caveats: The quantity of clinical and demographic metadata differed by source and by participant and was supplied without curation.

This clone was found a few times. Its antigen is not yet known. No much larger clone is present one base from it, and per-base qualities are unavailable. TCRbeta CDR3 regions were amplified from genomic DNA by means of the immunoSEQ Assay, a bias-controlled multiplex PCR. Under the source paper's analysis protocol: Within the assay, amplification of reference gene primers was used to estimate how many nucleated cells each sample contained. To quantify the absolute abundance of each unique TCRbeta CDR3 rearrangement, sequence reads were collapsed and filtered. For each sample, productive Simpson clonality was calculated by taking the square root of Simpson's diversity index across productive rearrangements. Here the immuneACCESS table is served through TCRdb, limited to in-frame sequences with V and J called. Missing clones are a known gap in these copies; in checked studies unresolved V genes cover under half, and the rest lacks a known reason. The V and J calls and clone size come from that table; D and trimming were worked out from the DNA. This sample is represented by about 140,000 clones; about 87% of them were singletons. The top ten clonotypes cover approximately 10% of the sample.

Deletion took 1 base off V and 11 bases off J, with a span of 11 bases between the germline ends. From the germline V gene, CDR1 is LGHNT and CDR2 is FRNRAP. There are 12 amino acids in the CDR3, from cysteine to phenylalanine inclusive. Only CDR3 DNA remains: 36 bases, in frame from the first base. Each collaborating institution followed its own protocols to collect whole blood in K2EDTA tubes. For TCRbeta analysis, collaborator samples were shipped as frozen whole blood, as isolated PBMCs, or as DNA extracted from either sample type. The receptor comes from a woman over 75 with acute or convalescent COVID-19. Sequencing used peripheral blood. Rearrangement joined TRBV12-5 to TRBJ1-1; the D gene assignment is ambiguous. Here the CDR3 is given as CASGLEREAAFF. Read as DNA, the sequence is TGTGCTAGTGGTTTGGAGCGGGAGGCGGCTTTCTTT.